The 2 T cell receptor beta chains presented below share a single source sample, sequenced in a study of blood T cell repertoires in COVID-19. Sequencing used immunoSEQ multiplex PCR; TCRdb keeps in-frame clones, though not all of them. The profile shows about 150,000 clones, roughly 80% of them singletons. Sequenced: peripheral blood. The receptors stem from a man aged 70 or older with active or convalescent COVID-19.

This chain joins TRBV30 and TRBJ1-6, with TRBD1 as a possible D gene (5 bases). Germline V gene data show CDR1 as GTSNPN and CDR2 as SVGIG (reference sequence). The CDR3 totals 13 residues. V was trimmed by 4 bases and J by 5 bases, leaving 9 bases between them. In DNA, the CDR3 is TGTGCCTGGAAACAGGACAATAATTCACCCCTCCACTTT. This codes for CAWKQDNNSPLHF.

The chain is built from TRBV28 and TRBJ1-1, with D uncertain. This CDR3 contains 15 residues. Trimming left V 3 bases short and J 5 bases short, with 16 bases between. Germline assignment: CDR1 MDHEN and CDR2 SYDVKM. The CDR3 reads CASSFGKVAGTEAFF. The CDR3, as DNA: TGTGCCAGCAGTTTTGGGAAGGTCGCGGGAACTGAAGCTTTCTTT.